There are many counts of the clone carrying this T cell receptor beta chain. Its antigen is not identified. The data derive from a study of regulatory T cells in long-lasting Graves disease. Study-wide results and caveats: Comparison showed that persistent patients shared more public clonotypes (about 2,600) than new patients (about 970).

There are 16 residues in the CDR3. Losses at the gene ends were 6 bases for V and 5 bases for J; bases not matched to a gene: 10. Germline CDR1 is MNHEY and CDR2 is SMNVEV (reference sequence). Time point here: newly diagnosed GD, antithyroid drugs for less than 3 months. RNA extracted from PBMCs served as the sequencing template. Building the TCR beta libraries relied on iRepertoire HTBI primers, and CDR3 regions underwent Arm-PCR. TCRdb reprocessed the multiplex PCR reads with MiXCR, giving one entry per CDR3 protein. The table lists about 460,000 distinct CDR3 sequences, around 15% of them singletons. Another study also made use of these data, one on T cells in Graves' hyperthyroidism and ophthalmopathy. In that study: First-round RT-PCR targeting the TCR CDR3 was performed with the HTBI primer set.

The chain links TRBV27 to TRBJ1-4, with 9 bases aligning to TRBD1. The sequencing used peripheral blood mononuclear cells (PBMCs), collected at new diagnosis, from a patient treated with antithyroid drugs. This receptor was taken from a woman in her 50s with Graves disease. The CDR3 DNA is TGTGCCAGCAGCCCAGAAACAGGGGGCGTCAATGAAAAACTGTTTTTT. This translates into CASSPETGGVNEKLFF.